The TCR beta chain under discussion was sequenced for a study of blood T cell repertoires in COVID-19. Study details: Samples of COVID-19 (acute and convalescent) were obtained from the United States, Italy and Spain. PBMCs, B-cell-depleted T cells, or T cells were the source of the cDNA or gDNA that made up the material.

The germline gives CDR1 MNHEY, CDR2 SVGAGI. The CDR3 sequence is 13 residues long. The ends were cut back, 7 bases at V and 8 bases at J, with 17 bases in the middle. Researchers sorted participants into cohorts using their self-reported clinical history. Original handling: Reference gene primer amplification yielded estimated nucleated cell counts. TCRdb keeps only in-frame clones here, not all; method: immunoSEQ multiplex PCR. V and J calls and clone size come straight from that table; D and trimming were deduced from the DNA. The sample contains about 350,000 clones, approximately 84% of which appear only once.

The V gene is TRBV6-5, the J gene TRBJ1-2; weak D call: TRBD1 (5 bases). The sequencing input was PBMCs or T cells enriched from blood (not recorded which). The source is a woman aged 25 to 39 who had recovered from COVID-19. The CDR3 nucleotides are TGTGCCAGCACCCGGGGGGACCTCTTAGGCTACACCTTC. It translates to CASTRGDLLGYTF.